A selection of T cell receptor beta chains follows, all from one sample in a study of blood T cell repertoires in COVID-19. Only in-frame clones appear in the TCRdb table, and some are missing; sequencing was by immunoSEQ multiplex PCR. This sample has about 34,000 clones, with 75% to 80% found just once. Sequenced material: peripheral blood. Receptors originate from a human donor in a cohort sampled during active COVID-19. The CDR3 runs from the conserved cysteine through the conserved F or W. D genes are given only for firm matches. Part of the rows lack a size; the others show once, few, many or a class for expanded clones.

v_gene,abundance,len,j_gene,d_gene,CDR3nt,CDR3aa
TRBV18,.,14,TRBJ1-3,.,TGTGCCAGCTCACCACAGAGCTCTGGAAACACCATATATTTT,CASSPQSSGNTIYF
TRBV7-6,.,15,TRBJ2-7,TRBD1,TGTGCCAGCAGCTCTGAACGGACAGGGGTGTACGAGCAGTACTTC,CASSSERTGVYEQYF
TRBV7-2,.,13,TRBJ2-7,TRBD2,TGTGCCAGCAGCTTTAAGGCGGGGGGGACGCAGTACTTC,CASSFKAGGTQYF
TRBV28,.,16,TRBJ1-1,TRBD1,TGTGCCAGCCGCCCGCCGACAGGGGGGAAGAACACTGAAGCTTTCTTT,CASRPPTGGKNTEAFF
TRBV7-2,.,16,TRBJ2-3,TRBD2,TGTGCCAGCAGCTTACTAGCGGGAACTATGGGAGATACGCAGTATTTT,CASSLLAGTMGDTQYF
TRBV6-6,.,15,TRBJ1-2,.,TGTGCCAGCAGTTACGAGGGACGGACAGTTTATGGCTACACCTTC,CASSYEGRTVYGYTF
TRBV7-9,many,15,TRBJ2-7,.,TGTGCCAGCAGCTTAGGTGGCCTCAGGGGTAGCGAGCAGTACTTC,CASSLGGLRGSEQYF
TRBV29-1,.,12,TRBJ1-1,.,TGCAGCGTTGACGGGGTGAACACTGAAGCTTTCTTT,CSVDGVNTEAFF
TRBV11-2,.,13,TRBJ2-3,.,TGTGCCAGCAGCAAGGGGCAACGCGATACGCAGTATTTT,CASSKGQRDTQYF
TRBV10-3,.,14,TRBJ2-7,.,TGTGCCATCAGTGGGCGGCAGGTCCCGGGGGAGCAGTACTTC,CAISGRQVPGEQYF
TRBV3-1/TRBV3-2,.,13,TRBJ2-3,.,TGTGCCAGCAGCCATCCCCCTTTAGATACGCAGTATTTT,CASSHPPLDTQYF
TRBV9,.,15,TRBJ2-5,.,TGTGCCAGCAGCGTAGCGGGATCCAGGCAAGAGACCCAGTACTTC,CASSVAGSRQETQYF
TRBV18,.,16,TRBJ2-5,.,TGTGCCAGCTCACCAAGGTTGAGGAGTTTACAAGAGACCCAGTACTTC,CASSPRLRSLQETQYF
TRBV2,.,15,TRBJ2-1,TRBD2,TGTGCCAGCAGTTTGGGGGGGAGCTCCTACAATGAGCAGTTCTTC,CASSLGGSSYNEQFF
TRBV4-3,once,15,TRBJ2-7,TRBD1,TGCGCCAGCAGCCATTCAGCCGGGACAGTCTACGAGCAGTACTTC,CASSHSAGTVYEQYF
TRBV20-1,few,11,TRBJ1-2,.,TGCAGTGCTAGGCAGGGGAAGGGCTACACCTTC,CSARQGKGYTF
TRBV7-2,.,14,TRBJ2-5,.,TGTGCCAGCAGCTTGAAGGGAGGTGGGGAGACCCAGTACTTC,CASSLKGGGETQYF
TRBV5-5,.,15,TRBJ1-4,TRBD1,TGTGCCAGCAGCCTGGGGACAGCACGAAATGAAAAACTGTTTTTT,CASSLGTARNEKLFF
TRBV18,.,12,TRBJ2-5,.,TGTGCCAGCTCGCGGGACCAAGAGACCCAGTACTTC,CASSRDQETQYF
TRBV5-1,.,14,TRBJ1-1,.,TGCGCCAGCAGCTTGGGACAGATGAACACTGAAGCTTTCTTT,CASSLGQMNTEAFF
TRBV5-4,.,14,TRBJ2-3,TRBD2,TGTGCCAGCAGATCCCTAGCGGGCACAGATACGCAGTATTTT,CASRSLAGTDTQYF
TRBV5-1,once,23,TRBJ1-2,TRBD1,TGCGCCAGCAGCTTATACTCTCCAGGGGGCAACTCCGGGACAGGGGGCCCCGCGGACGGCTACACCTTC,CASSLYSPGGNSGTGGPADGYTF
TRBV11-3,.,17,TRBJ1-1,TRBD1,TGTGCCAGCAGCTTTCAAAGGACCGGGACAGGGACCACTGAAGCTTTCTTT,CASSFQRTGTGTTEAFF
TRBV15,.,12,TRBJ1-2,.,TGTGCCACCAGCCTCAATTACAACGGCTACACCTTC,CATSLNYNGYTF